The present TCR beta chain was sequenced within a study of spatial heterogeneity in lung cancer. As for the study in general: Detection of beta-chain sequences consistently exceeded that of alpha-chain sequences.

General observations from the study: Expanded intratumoral alpha and beta TCR counts tracked tumor mutation counts.

Germline V gene data show CDR1 as MNHEY and CDR2 as SMNVEV (reference sequence). J was trimmed by 4 bases and V by 3 bases; bases with no gene match: 4. The CDR3 is 14 residues long. Time point here: sample taken at primary tumor resection. This clonotype was counted many times. The antigen remains unidentified. TCRdb reprocessed the 5' RACE reads with MiXCR, giving one entry per CDR3 protein. The data show 8,000 to 9,500 distinct CDR3 sequences, over 2.5% seen once. The chain recombines TRBV27 with TRBJ2-7, with 9 bases that match TRBD1. The sequenced sample was lung tumor tissue, obtained at surgery. This receptor was taken from a male donor with early-stage non-small cell lung cancer. CDR3 in amino acids: CASSFMTGGYEQYF. The DNA of the CDR3 is TGTGCCAGCAGTTTTATGACAGGGGGATACGAGCAGTACTTC.